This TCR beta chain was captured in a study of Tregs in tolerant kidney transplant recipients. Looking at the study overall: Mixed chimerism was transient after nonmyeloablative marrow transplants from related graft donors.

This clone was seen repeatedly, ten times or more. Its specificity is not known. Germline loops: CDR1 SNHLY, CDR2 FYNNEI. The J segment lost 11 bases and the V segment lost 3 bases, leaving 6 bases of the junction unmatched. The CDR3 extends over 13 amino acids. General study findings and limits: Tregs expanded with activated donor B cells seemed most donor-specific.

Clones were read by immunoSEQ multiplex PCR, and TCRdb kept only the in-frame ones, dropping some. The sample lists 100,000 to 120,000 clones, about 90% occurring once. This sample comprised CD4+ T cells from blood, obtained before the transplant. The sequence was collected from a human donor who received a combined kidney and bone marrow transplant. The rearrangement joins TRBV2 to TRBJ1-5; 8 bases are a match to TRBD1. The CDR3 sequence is CASSDDRGRSQHF. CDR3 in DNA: TGTGCCAGCAGTGACGACAGGGGTAGGTCCCAGCATTTT.